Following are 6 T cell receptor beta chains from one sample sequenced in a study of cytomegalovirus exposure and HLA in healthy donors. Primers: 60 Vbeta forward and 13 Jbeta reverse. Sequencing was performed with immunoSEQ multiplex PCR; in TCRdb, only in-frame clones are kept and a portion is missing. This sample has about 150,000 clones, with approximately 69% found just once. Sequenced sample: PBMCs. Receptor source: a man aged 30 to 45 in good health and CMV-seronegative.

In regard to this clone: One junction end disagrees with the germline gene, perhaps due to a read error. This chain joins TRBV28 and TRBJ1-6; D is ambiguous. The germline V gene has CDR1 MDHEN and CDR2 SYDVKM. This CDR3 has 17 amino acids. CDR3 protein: CASSPEGLSTYNPPLHF. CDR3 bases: TGTGCCAGCAGTCCCGAGGGCCTTAGTACCTATAATCCACCCCTCCACTTT.

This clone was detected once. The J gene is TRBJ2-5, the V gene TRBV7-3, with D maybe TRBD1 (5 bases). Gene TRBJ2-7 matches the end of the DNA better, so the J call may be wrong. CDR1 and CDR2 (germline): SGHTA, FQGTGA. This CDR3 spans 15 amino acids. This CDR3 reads CASSLFPGLPYEQYF. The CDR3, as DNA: TGTGCCAGCAGCTTATTCCCAGGGCTCCCCTACGAGCAGTACTTC.

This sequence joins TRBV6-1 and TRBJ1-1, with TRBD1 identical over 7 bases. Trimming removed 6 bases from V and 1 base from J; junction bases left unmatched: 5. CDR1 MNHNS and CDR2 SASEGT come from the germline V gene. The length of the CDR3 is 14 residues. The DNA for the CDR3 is TGTGCCAGCAGGCAGGGACAGCAGAACACTGAAGCTTTCTTT. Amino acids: CASRQGQQNTEAFF.

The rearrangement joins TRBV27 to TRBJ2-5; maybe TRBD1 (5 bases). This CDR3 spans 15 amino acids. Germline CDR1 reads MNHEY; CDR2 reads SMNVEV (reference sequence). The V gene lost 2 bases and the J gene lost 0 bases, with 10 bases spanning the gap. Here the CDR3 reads CASSLQGANQETQYF. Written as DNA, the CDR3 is TGTGCCAGCAGTTTACAAGGGGCTAACCAAGAGACCCAGTACTTC.

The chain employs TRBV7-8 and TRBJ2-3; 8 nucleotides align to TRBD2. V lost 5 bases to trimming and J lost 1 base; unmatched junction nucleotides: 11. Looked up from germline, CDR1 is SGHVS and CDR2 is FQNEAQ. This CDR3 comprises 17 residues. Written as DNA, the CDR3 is TGTGCCAGCAGCCCGACGGCAGCGGGGGTTCGCACAGATACGCAGTATTTT. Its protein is CASSPTAAGVRTDTQYF.

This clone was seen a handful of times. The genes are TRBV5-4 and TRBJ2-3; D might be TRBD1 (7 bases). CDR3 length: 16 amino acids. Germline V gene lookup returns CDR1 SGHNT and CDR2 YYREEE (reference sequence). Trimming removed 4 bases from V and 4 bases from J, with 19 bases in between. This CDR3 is CASSPEGTVFADTQYF. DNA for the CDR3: TGTGCCAGCAGCCCGGAGGGGACAGTCTTTGCAGATACGCAGTATTTT.